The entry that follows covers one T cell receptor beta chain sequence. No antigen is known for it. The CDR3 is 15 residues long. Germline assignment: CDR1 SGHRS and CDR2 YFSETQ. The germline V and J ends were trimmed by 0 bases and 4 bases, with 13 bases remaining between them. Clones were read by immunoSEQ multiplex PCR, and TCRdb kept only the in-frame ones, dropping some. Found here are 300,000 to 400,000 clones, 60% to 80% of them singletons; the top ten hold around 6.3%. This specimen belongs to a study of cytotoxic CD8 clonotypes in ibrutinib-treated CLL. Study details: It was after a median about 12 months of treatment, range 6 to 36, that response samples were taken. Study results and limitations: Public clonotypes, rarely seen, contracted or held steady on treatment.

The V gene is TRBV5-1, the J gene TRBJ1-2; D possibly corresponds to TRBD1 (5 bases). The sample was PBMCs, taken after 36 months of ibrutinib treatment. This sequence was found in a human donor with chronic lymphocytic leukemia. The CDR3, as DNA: TGCGCCAGCAGCTTGGTCGGGGCTTCCGCCTATGGCTACACCTTC. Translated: CASSLVGASAYGYTF.